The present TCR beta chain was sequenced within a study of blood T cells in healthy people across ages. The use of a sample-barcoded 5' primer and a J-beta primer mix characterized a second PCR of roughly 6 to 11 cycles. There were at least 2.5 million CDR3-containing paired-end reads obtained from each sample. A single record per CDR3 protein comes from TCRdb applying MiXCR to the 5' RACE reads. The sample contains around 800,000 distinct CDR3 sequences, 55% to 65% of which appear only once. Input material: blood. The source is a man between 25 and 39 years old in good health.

This CDR3 is CASSARQGYYEQYF. In nucleotides, the CDR3 is TGTGCCAGCAGCGCCCGACAGGGATACTACGAGCAGTACTTC. The J gene is TRBJ2-7, the V gene TRBV9, with 7 nucleotides matching TRBD1. Germline CDR1 SGDLS, CDR2 YYNGEE. V gave up 3 bases and J gave up 3 bases; unmatched junction bases: 6. This CDR3 has 14 amino acids.